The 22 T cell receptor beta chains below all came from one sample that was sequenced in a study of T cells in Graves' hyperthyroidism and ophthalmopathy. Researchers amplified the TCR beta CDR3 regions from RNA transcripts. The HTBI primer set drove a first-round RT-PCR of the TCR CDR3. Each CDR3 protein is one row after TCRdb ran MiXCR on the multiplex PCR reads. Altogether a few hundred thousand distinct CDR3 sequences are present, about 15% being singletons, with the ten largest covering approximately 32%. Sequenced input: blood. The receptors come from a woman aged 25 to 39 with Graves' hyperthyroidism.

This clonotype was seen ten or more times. The CDR3 nucleotides read TGTGCCAGCAGTACCCAGGGGGCTGGGAACACTGAAGCTTTCTTT. Its translation is CASSTQGAGNTEAFF. J is TRBJ1-1 and V is TRBV6-1; 8 nucleotides match TRBD1. The CDR3 is 15 amino acids. Trimming at V came to 5 bases and at J to 1 base, leaving 6 bases not matched to a gene. Germline assignment: CDR1 MNHNS and CDR2 SASEGT.

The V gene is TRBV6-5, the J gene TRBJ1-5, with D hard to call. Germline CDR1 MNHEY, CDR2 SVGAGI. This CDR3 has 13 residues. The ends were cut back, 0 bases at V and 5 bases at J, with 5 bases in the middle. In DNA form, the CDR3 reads TGTGCCAGCAGTTACTCGAGTTATCAGCCCCAGCATTTT. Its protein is CASSYSSYQPQHF.

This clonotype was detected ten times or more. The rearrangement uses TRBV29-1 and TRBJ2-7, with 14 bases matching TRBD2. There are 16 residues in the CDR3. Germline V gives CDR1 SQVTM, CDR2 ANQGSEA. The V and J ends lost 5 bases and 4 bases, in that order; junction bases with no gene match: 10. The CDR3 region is CSVPRQGLAGEYEQYF. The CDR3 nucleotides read TGCAGCGTTCCACGCCAGGGACTAGCGGGAGAGTACGAGCAGTACTTC.

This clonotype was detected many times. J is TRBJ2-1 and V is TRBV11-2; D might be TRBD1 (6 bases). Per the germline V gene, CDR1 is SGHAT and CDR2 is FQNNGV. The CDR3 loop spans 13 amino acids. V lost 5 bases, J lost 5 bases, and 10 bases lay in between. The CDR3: CASSTRQDNEQFF. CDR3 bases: TGTGCCAGCAGCACGCGACAGGACAATGAGCAGTTCTTC.

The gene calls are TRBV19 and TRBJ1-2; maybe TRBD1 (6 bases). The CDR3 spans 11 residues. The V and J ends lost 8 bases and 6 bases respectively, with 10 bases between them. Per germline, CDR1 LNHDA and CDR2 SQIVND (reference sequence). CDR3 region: CASEQGHGYTF. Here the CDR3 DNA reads TGTGCCAGTGAACAGGGTCATGGCTACACCTTC.

CDR3 bases: TGTGCCACCAGTGATTGGGGGGCCACTGAAGCTTTCTTT. Protein: CATSDWGATEAFF. V is TRBV24-1 and J is TRBJ1-1, with a possible D match to TRBD1 (6 bases). Germline V CDR1 and CDR2: KGHDR, SFDVKD. This CDR3 has 13 amino acids. V was trimmed by 2 bases and J by 4 bases, leaving 7 bases between them.

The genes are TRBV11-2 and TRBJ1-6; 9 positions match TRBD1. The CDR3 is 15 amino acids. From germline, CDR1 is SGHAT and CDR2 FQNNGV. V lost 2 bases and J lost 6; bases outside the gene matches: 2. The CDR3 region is CASSLRTGANSPLHF. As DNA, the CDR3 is TGTGCCAGCAGCTTAAGGACAGGGGCTAATTCACCCCTCCACTTT.

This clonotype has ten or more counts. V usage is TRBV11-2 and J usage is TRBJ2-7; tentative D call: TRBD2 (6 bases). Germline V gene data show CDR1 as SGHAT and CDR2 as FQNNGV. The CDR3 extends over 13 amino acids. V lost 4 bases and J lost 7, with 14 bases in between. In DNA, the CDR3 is TGTGCCAGCAGCTCCCACAGCGGGTTAGAGCAGTACTTC. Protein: CASSSHSGLEQYF.

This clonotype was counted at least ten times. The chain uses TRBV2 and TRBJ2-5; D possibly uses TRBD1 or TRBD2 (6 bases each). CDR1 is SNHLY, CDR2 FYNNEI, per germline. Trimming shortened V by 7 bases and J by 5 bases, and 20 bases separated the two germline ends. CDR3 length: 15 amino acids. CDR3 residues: CASTLRGGTFETQYF. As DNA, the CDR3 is TGTGCCAGCACCCTACGAGGGGGGACTTTCGAGACCCAGTACTTC.

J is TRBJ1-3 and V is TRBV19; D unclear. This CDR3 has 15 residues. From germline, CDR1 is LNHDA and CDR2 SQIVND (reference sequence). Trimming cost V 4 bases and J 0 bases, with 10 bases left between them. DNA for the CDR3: TGTGCCAGTAGTACTCGCCCCGGCTCTGGAAACACCATATATTTT. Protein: CASSTRPGSGNTIYF.

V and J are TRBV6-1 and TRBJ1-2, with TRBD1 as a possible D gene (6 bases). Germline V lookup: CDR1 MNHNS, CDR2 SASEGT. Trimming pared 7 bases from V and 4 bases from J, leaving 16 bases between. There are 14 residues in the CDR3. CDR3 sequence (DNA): TGTGCCAGCACCCTGGGGGGCGTCGGCTATGGCTACACCTTC. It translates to CASTLGGVGYGYTF.

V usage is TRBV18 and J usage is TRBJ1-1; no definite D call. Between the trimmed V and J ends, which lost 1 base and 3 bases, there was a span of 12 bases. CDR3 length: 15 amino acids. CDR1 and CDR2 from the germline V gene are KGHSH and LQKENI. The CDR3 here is CASSPQEGMYTEAFF. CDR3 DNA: TGTGCCAGCTCACCACAGGAGGGAATGTACACTGAAGCTTTCTTT.

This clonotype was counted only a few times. CDR3 bases: TGTGCCAGCGGGTTTATGGCTGAAGCTTTCTTT. Its translation: CASGFMAEAFF. The rearrangement uses TRBV3-1 and TRBJ1-1, with D uncertain. The V gene lost 8 bases and the J gene lost 6 bases, with 10 bases spanning the gap. The CDR3 totals 11 residues. Germline V gene lookup returns CDR1 LGHDT and CDR2 YNNKEL (reference sequence).

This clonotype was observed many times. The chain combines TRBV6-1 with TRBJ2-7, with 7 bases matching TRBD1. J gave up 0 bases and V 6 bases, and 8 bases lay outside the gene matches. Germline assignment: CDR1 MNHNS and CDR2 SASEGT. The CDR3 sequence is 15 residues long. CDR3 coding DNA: TGTGCCAGCAGCGACCGGAGACAGGGCTCCTACGAGCAGTACTTC. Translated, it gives CASSDRRQGSYEQYF.

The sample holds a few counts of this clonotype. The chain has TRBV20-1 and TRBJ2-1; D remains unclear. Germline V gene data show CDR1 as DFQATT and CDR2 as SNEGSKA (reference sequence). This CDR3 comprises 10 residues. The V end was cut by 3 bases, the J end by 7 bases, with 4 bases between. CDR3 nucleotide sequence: TGCAGTGCTAGTAGAAATGAGCAGTTCTTC. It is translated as CSASRNEQFF.

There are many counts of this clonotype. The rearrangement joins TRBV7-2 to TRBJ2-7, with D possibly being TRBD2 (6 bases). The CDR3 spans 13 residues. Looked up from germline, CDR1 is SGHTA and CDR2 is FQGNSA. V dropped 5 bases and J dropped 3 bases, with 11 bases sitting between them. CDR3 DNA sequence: TGTGCCAGCAGCCGGGGACTTGGCTACGAGCAGTACTTC. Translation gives CASSRGLGYEQYF.

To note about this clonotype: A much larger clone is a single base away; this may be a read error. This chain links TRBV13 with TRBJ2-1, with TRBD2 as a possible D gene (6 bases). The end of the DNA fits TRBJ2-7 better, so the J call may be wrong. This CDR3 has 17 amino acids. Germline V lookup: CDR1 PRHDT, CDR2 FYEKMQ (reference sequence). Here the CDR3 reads CASSPELAAGAYNEQYF. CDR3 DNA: TGTGCCAGCAGCCCTGAACTAGCAGCTGGGGCCTACAATGAGCAGTACTTC.

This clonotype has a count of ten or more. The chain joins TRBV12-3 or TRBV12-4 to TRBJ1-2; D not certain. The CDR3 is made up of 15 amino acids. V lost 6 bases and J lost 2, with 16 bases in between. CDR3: CASSVAQSGNYGYTF. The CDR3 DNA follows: TGTGCCAGCAGCGTCGCGCAGAGCGGAAACTATGGCTACACCTTC.

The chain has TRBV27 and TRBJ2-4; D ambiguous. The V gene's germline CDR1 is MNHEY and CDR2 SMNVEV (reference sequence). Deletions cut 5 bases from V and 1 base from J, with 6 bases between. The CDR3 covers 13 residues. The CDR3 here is CASSRGAKNIQYF. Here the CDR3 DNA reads TGTGCCAGCAGTCGAGGTGCCAAAAACATTCAGTACTTC.

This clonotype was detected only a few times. For the CDR3, the DNA is TGTGCCAGCAGGACGGGACAGTCAAACTATGGCTACACCTTC. Translated, it gives CASRTGQSNYGYTF. This chain uses TRBV6-1 with TRBJ1-2; TRBD1 matches 7 bases. V shed 6 bases, J shed 2 bases, and the junction held 6 bases outside the gene matches. The CDR3 consists of 14 residues. Per germline, CDR1 MNHNS and CDR2 SASEGT.

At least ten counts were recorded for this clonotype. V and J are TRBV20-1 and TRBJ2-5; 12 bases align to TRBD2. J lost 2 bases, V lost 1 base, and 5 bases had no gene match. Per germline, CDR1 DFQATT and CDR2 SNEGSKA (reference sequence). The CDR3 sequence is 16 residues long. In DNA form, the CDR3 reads TGCAGTGCTAGAGGGACTAGCGGGAACGAACAAGAGACCCAGTACTTC. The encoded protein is CSARGTSGNEQETQYF.

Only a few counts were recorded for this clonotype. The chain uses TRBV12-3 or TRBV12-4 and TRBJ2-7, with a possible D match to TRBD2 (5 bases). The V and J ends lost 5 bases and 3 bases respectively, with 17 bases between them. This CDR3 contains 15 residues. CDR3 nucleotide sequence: TGTGCCAGCAGTCTCAGACGGGGTGCGGGCTACGAGCAGTACTTC. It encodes CASSLRRGAGYEQYF.